This T cell receptor beta chain appears in the sequencing data of a study of T cell repertoires in ileal Crohn's disease. Study-wide context: Patients had a median approximately 7.5-year disease duration, and under 45% were active smokers.

The CDR3 has 16 amino acids. Germline assignment: CDR1 LGHNA and CDR2 YNFKEQ. V trimming: 1 base; J trimming: 2 bases; junction bases outside the gene matches: 3. Included were adult ileal or ileocolonic Crohn's patients indicated for ileocolonic resection. Libraries were prepared by immunoSEQ multiplex PCR; TCRdb keeps only in-frame clonotypes and omits some of them. The sample consists of 2,000 to 2,500 clones, 87% of them appearing once. With respect to this clone: Its antigen is undetermined.

General observations from the study: Clonal expansions were more frequent in active smokers than non-smokers at surgery. Mucosal expansions were suggested to be mainly CD8 T cells.

Sequencing was done on a sample of ileal tissue. The chain links TRBV4-2 to TRBJ1-2; 11 nucleotides line up with TRBD1. The receptor was derived from an adult with Crohn's disease. The CDR3 sequence: CASSQVGQGGNYGYTF. In DNA, the CDR3 is TGTGCCAGCAGCCAAGTGGGACAGGGGGGGAACTATGGCTACACCTTC.